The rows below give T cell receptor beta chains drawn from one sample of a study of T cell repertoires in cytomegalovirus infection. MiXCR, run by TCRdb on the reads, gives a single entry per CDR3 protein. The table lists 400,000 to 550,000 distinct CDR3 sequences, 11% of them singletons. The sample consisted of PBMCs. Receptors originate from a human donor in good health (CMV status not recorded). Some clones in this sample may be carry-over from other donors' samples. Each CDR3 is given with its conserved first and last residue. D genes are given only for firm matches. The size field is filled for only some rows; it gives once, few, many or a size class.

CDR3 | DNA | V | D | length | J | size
CASSGDFGSKNIQYF | TGTGCCAGCAGTGGGGACTTCGGGAGCAAAAACATTCAGTACTTC | TRBV2 | NA | 15 | TRBJ2-4 | few
CASSQEDRGPTEAFF | TGTGCCAGCAGCCAAGAGGACAGGGGCCCCACTGAAGCTTTCTTT | TRBV3-1 | TRBD1 | 15 | TRBJ1-1 | NA
CASSSQSYTEAFF | TGTGCCAGCAGCTCCCAAAGTTACACTGAAGCTTTCTTT | TRBV7-8 | NA | 13 | TRBJ1-1 | many
CASSEYGQLTGELFF | TGTGCCAGCAGTGAATATGGCCAGCTCACCGGGGAGCTGTTTTTT | TRBV6-1 | NA | 15 | TRBJ2-2 | many
CASSFRDRGGSPLHF | TGTGCCAGCAGCTTCCGGGACAGGGGAGGTTCACCCCTCCACTTT | TRBV5-5 | TRBD1 | 15 | TRBJ1-6 | NA
CASAYLVMRGASNQPQHF | TGTGCCAGCGCTTACCTTGTTATGAGGGGAGCCAGCAATCAGCCCCAGCATTTT | TRBV28 | NA | 18 | TRBJ1-5 | many
CAWSLRDREGGELFF | TGTGCCTGGAGCCTTCGGGATAGGGAAGGCGGGGAGCTGTTTTTT | TRBV30 | NA | 15 | TRBJ2-2 | few
CASKGQATDTQYF | TGTGCCAGTAAAGGACAGGCCACAGATACGCAGTATTTT | TRBV19 | TRBD1 | 13 | TRBJ2-3 | many
CASSQESQGLTEAFF | TGTGCCAGCAGCCAAGAGAGTCAGGGATTAACTGAAGCTTTCTTT | TRBV3-1 | NA | 15 | TRBJ1-1 | few
CATSDPRLAGEQFF | TGTGCCACCAGTGATCCACGACTAGCGGGCGAGCAGTTCTTC | TRBV24-1 | TRBD2 | 14 | TRBJ2-1 | many
CASSSVAGGYNEQFF | TGTGCCAGCAGTTCCGTGGCGGGGGGGTACAATGAGCAGTTCTTC | TRBV6-6 | TRBD2 | 15 | TRBJ2-1 | many
CASGLAPTDTQYF | TGTGCTAGTGGTTTGGCCCCAACAGATACGCAGTATTTT | TRBV12-5 | NA | 13 | TRBJ2-3 | many
CASRAQLGQKSSGNTIYF | TGTGCCAGTAGGGCTCAGTTGGGACAGAAGAGCTCTGGAAACACCATATATTTT | TRBV19 | TRBD1 | 18 | TRBJ1-3 | many
CSARAGGPKEQYF | TGCAGCGCTCGAGCGGGAGGGCCGAAAGAGCAGTACTTC | TRBV29-1 | TRBD2 | 13 | TRBJ2-7 | few
CASSPYVGQPQHF | TGTGCCAGCAGTCCCTATGTTGGTCAGCCCCAGCATTTT | TRBV6-1 | NA | 13 | TRBJ1-5 | many
CASSSEPGLTQYF | TGTGCCAGCAGTTCGGAACCGGGACTAACGCAGTATTTT | TRBV6-1 | TRBD2 | 13 | TRBJ2-3 | many
CASSQDLGVTQETQYF | TGTGCCAGCAGCCAAGATCTAGGGGTTACTCAAGAGACCCAGTACTTC | TRBV4-2 | NA | 16 | TRBJ2-5 | many
CASAGGGGQPQHF | TGTGCCAGTGCGGGTGGGGGCGGGCAGCCCCAGCATTTT | TRBV5-5 | NA | 13 | TRBJ1-5 | few
CASSLAGAGLGETQYF | TGCGCCAGCAGCTTGGCCGGGGCGGGGTTAGGAGAGACCCAGTACTTC | TRBV5-1 | NA | 16 | TRBJ2-5 | NA
CSVEGSNSDGYTF | TGCAGCGTTGAAGGGAGTAACTCGGATGGCTACACCTTC | TRBV29-1 | NA | 13 | TRBJ1-2 | few
CASSRHNTGELFF | TGTGCCAGCAGCAGACACAACACCGGGGAGCTGTTTTTT | TRBV5-5 | NA | 13 | TRBJ2-2 | many
CASSLRRQSDTQYF | TGTGCCAGCAGCTTGCGGCGCCAGTCAGATACGCAGTATTTT | TRBV5-4 | NA | 14 | TRBJ2-3 | NA
CASSLLFRGQDSPLHF | TGTGCCAGCAGCTTATTATTTCGGGGGCAAGACTCACCCCTCCACTTT | TRBV7-3 | NA | 16 | TRBJ1-6 | few
CASMRGFSYNEQFF | TGTGCCAGTATGCGGGGTTTCTCCTACAATGAGCAGTTCTTC | TRBV27 | NA | 14 | TRBJ2-1 | NA
CASSMWGEASPLHF | TGTGCCAGTAGTATGTGGGGGGAAGCTTCACCCCTCCACTTT | TRBV19 | NA | 14 | TRBJ1-6 | once
CASSDAGGPYNEQFF | TGTGCCAGCAGTGACGCAGGGGGCCCCTACAATGAGCAGTTCTTC | TRBV6-4 | TRBD1 | 15 | TRBJ2-1 | many
CASRPLEQGDNEQFF | TGTGCCAGCAGACCTTTAGAGCAGGGAGACAATGAGCAGTTCTTC | TRBV6-6 | NA | 15 | TRBJ2-1 | NA
CATSKEVGEQFF | TGTGCCACCAGCAAGGAAGTCGGTGAGCAGTTCTTC | TRBV15 | NA | 12 | TRBJ2-1 | few
CASRLRTGRNQPQHF | TGTGCCAGCAGGCTGCGGACAGGGCGCAATCAGCCCCAGCATTTT | TRBV6-1 | TRBD1 | 15 | TRBJ1-5 | many
CASSQGPGVISYNEQFF | TGTGCCAGCAGCCAAGGACCGGGCGTCATCTCCTACAATGAGCAGTTCTTC | TRBV3-1 | NA | 17 | TRBJ2-1 | many
CASSFSVFNDYGYTF | TGCGCCAGCAGCTTTTCGGTTTTTAATGACTATGGCTACACCTTC | TRBV5-1 | NA | 15 | TRBJ1-2 | NA
CASSYSGVVNYGYTF | TGTGCCAGCAGTTACTCGGGGGTAGTGAACTATGGCTACACCTTC | TRBV6-5 | NA | 15 | TRBJ1-2 | many
CASSYRQSTVSGNTIYF | TGTGCCAGCAGCTATCGTCAGTCGACAGTCTCTGGAAACACCATATATTTT | TRBV5-5 | NA | 17 | TRBJ1-3 | NA
CASSRTAYYGYTF | TGTGCCAGCAGTCGGACAGCCTACTATGGCTACACCTTC | TRBV14 | NA | 13 | TRBJ1-2 | many
CASSLGGASSYNEQFF | TGCGCCAGCAGCTTAGGAGGAGCAAGCTCCTACAATGAGCAGTTCTTC | TRBV5-1 | NA | 16 | TRBJ2-1 | many
CASSSNSGYEKLFF | TGTGCCAGCAGCTCCAACAGCGGATATGAAAAACTGTTTTTT | TRBV7-2 | NA | 14 | TRBJ1-4 | many
CASSPGEAYGYTF | TGTGCCAGCAGCCCCGGGGAGGCGTATGGCTACACCTTC | TRBV12-3/TRBV12-4 | NA | 13 | TRBJ1-2 | few
CASSLSPGQQETQYF | TGTGCCAGCAGCTTGTCCCCAGGGCAGCAAGAGACCCAGTACTTC | TRBV5-4 | NA | 15 | TRBJ2-5 | few
CASSPQTIVSDTQYF | TGTGCCAGTAGTCCTCAGACAATCGTGTCAGATACGCAGTATTTT | TRBV19 | NA | 15 | TRBJ2-3 | many
CASSPWGGRIQAYNEQFF | TGTGCCAGCAGCCCCTGGGGAGGTCGTATCCAGGCCTACAATGAGCAGTTCTTC | TRBV3-1 | NA | 18 | TRBJ2-1 | NA
CASKTGHRDTGELFF | TGTGCCAGCAAAACTGGCCACAGGGACACCGGGGAGCTGTTTTTT | TRBV28 | NA | 15 | TRBJ2-2 | many
CASSPTGIGQPQHF | TGTGCCAGCAGTCCGACAGGGATCGGTCAGCCCCAGCATTTT | TRBV7-9 | TRBD1 | 14 | TRBJ1-5 | NA